What follows are 19 T cell receptor beta chains derived from one specimen sequenced in a study of T cell repertoires in cytomegalovirus infection. Using its own MiXCR run on the reads, TCRdb lists one record per CDR3 protein. The table includes 250,000 or so distinct CDR3 sequences, over 15% detected once. The specimen sequenced was CD8+ T cells from PBMCs. The receptors here all came from a human donor in good health (CMV status not recorded). Some clones in this sample may be carry-over from other donors' samples.

The chain has TRBV14 and TRBJ2-1, with D hard to call. CDR1 SGHDN and CDR2 FVKESK come from the germline V gene. Trimming took off 2 bases at V and 2 bases at J, with 13 bases between the two ends. The CDR3 spans 16 residues. DNA of the CDR3: TGTGCCAGCAGCCAATTGTCCGGCCTCCCCTACAATGAGCAGTTCTTC. Residues: CASSQLSGLPYNEQFF.

This clonotype was observed many times. The chain carries TRBV28 and TRBJ2-1; tentatively, D is TRBD2 (6 bases). With 5 bases removed from V and 4 bases from J, the gap between germline ends came to 15 bases. This CDR3 has 15 amino acids. Germline lookup yields CDR1 MDHEN and CDR2 SYDVKM. For the CDR3, the DNA is TGTGCCAGCAGTATGTCCACCCGGGGGTACAATGAGCAGTTCTTC. It translates to CASSMSTRGYNEQFF.

This clonotype has only a few counts. J is TRBJ2-1 and V is TRBV9; 10 bases are shared with TRBD1. V lost 0 bases to trimming and J lost 4 bases; unmatched junction nucleotides: 7. The CDR3 has 17 amino acids. The germline gives CDR1 SGDLS, CDR2 YYNGEE. CDR3 bases: TGTGCCAGCAGCGTAGGCGGGGGACAGGGGAAATACAATGAGCAGTTCTTC. It specifies CASSVGGGQGKYNEQFF.

The chain joins TRBV29-1 to TRBJ1-2; no reliable D call. V lost 1 base and J lost 8, with 14 bases in between. This CDR3 is 13 amino acids long. Germline V gives CDR1 SQVTM, CDR2 ANQGSEA. CDR3 amino acids: CSVEVQAPGGYTF. CDR3 nucleotides: TGCAGCGTTGAAGTCCAGGCCCCAGGAGGCTACACCTTC.

This rearrangement joins TRBV29-1 to TRBJ2-7; TRBD1 matches 9 bases. Trimming took 2 bases from V and 3 from J; bases not matched to a gene: 2. This CDR3 contains 13 residues. Germline V CDR1 and CDR2: SQVTM, ANQGSEA. The CDR3 nucleotides are TGCAGCGTTGAAACGGACAGGGGCTACGAGCAGTACTTC. This codes for CSVETDRGYEQYF.

This clonotype was observed a few times. The genes are TRBV6-2 or TRBV6-3 and TRBJ2-7; TRBD2 agrees at 8 bases. The CDR3 length is 20 residues. Trimming at V came to 8 bases and at J to 0 bases, leaving 24 bases not matched to a gene. Germline CDR1 is MNHEY and CDR2 is SVGEGT. DNA of the CDR3: TGTGCCAGCGGCTTTCCCCCTCCGGCCCCCCCGGGGGGGGACTCCTACGAGCAGTACTTC. It codes for CASGFPPPAPPGGDSYEQYF.

About this clonotype itself: A much more abundant neighbour one base away suggests this may be a read error. For the CDR3, the DNA is TGTGCCAGCAGTTTCCCTGCGGCGGGGTCCAATAACATTCAGTACTTC. This gives the protein CASSFPAAGSNNIQYF. The V and J genes are TRBV28 and TRBJ2-4, with TRBD2 as a possible D gene (6 bases). The V gene's germline CDR1 is MDHEN and CDR2 SYDVKM. The CDR3 consists of 16 residues.

This clonotype was counted many times. The chain recombines TRBV6-8 with TRBJ2-2; D ambiguous. The CDR3 loop spans 13 amino acids. CDR1 MNHGY and CDR2 SAAAGT come from the germline V gene. Trimming stripped 0 bases from V and 7 bases from J, with 6 bases between. Here the CDR3 DNA reads TGTGCCAGCAGTTACTCGGTTGACGGGGAGCTGTTTTTT. Encoded protein: CASSYSVDGELFF.

A few counts support this clonotype. The chain couples TRBV19 to TRBJ1-2; possible D gene TRBD1, 5 bases. V lost 3 bases to trimming and J lost 2 bases, with 10 bases between them. The CDR3 length is 14 residues. The germline CDR1 and CDR2 sequences are LNHDA and SQIVND (reference sequence). The CDR3 region has the DNA TGTGCCAGTAGTATTTCCCCAGGGAACTATGGCTACACCTTC. Protein sequence: CASSISPGNYGYTF.

The chain uses TRBV7-9 and TRBJ1-6; perhaps TRBD1 as D (6 bases). This CDR3 region has 14 residues. The V and J ends lost 6 bases and 8 bases respectively, with 14 bases between them. CDR1 is SEHNR and CDR2 is FQNEAQ in the germline V gene (reference sequence). CDR3: CASREQGTDSPLHF. The CDR3 DNA sequence: TGTGCCAGCAGGGAACAGGGAACGGATTCACCCCTCCACTTT.

As for this clonotype: Relative to the germline gene, one junction end is altered; a read error may explain this. This chain links TRBV29-1 with TRBJ2-7, with 8 bases aligning to TRBD1. This CDR3 has 13 amino acids. Germline-derived CDR1 and CDR2 are SQVTM and ANQGSEA. The CDR3 DNA reads TGCAGCGTTGTGGACAGGGCGACCTACAAGCAGTACTTC. Translated: CSVVDRATYKQYF.

This clonotype was seen many times. V usage is TRBV7-2 and J usage is TRBJ1-2, with D maybe TRBD1 (6 bases). In germline, CDR1 is SGHTA, CDR2 FQGNSA. Trimming left V 4 bases short and J 3 bases short, with 18 bases between. The CDR3 spans 16 residues. CDR3 nucleotide sequence: TGTGCCAGCAGCTCTATCATATCGAACAGGGACTATGGCTACACCTTC. It translates to CASSSIISNRDYGYTF.

The rearrangement joins TRBV2 to TRBJ2-5, with 9 bases aligning to TRBD1. Trimming cost V 6 bases and J 4 bases; bases outside gene matches: 9. This CDR3 region has 15 residues. From germline, CDR1 is SNHLY and CDR2 FYNNEI. The CDR3 is CASRALTGGGETQYF. The CDR3 DNA sequence: TGTGCCAGCAGAGCGTTAACAGGGGGCGGAGAGACCCAGTACTTC.

This clonotype was observed a handful of times. The chain joins TRBV12-3 or TRBV12-4 to TRBJ1-1; D call uncertain. The V end lost 3 bases, the J end lost 1 base, and 15 bases lay between the germline ends. The CDR3 is made up of 16 amino acids. CDR3 loop: CASSFMIAGENTEAFF. The CDR3 DNA follows: TGTGCCAGCAGTTTTATGATCGCAGGTGAGAACACTGAAGCTTTCTTT.

V and J are TRBV6-6 and TRBJ1-4; 10 bases line up with TRBD1. The CDR3 has 19 residues. Unmatched junction bases numbered 9, after V lost 2 bases and J lost 0 bases. Germline CDR1 MNHNY, CDR2 SVGAGI (reference sequence). Here the CDR3 DNA reads TGTGCCAGCAGTTACCCAAGGACAGGGGGGTTTGCAACTAATGAAAAACTGTTTTTT. This sequence encodes CASSYPRTGGFATNEKLFF.

The chain is built from TRBV15 and TRBJ1-1; D ambiguous. Trimming took off 0 bases at V and 3 bases at J, with 11 bases between the two ends. Germline V gene sequence: CDR1 LNHNV, CDR2 YYDKDF (reference sequence). The CDR3 sequence is 15 residues long. Written as DNA, the CDR3 is TGTGCCACCAGCAGAGATGTAACTGGGGACACTGAAGCTTTCTTT. It specifies CATSRDVTGDTEAFF.

This clonotype came up a few times. The chain uses TRBV4-2 and TRBJ2-2; D is undetermined. Trimming left V 3 bases short and J 4 bases short, with 12 bases between. The germline V gene encodes CDR1 LGHNA and CDR2 YNFKEQ. The CDR3 has 15 amino acids. The CDR3 sequence: CASSHILGGTGELFF. In DNA, the CDR3 is TGTGCCAGCAGCCATATACTCGGCGGCACCGGGGAGCTGTTTTTT.

On this clonotype itself: A read error may account for a junction end that differs from germline. V gene TRBV6-8 combines with J gene TRBJ1-2; the D gene is possibly TRBD1 (5 bases). Germline V gene data show CDR1 as MNHGY and CDR2 as SAAAGT. This CDR3 spans 15 amino acids. CDR3 region: CVSVAVQGLGYGYTF. The CDR3 nucleotides read TGTGTCAGCGTAGCCGTCCAGGGATTAGGCTATGGCTACACCTTC.

This clonotype has only a few counts. The genes are TRBV20-1 and TRBJ2-7; D gene ambiguous. V lost 0 bases to trimming and J lost 7 bases, with 16 bases between them. Germline assignment: CDR1 DFQATT and CDR2 SNEGSKA (reference sequence). This CDR3 has 14 amino acids. The DNA of the CDR3 is TGCAGTGCTAGAGATGGATTTTTTTCGGGTGAGCAGTACTTC. Residues: CSARDGFFSGEQYF.